The 23 T cell receptor beta chains in this list originate from one sample, sequenced in a study of cytomegalovirus exposure and HLA in healthy donors. PCR involved 60 Vbeta and 13 Jbeta primers. The protocol was immunoSEQ multiplex PCR, while the TCRdb copy is restricted to in-frame clones and leaves out a portion. In the table there are a few hundred thousand clones, approximately 82% of which are singletons. Material for sequencing was PBMCs. These receptors were collected from a woman aged 45-59 years in good health and CMV-seropositive.

This sequence joins TRBV27 and TRBJ2-1; 9 nucleotides align to TRBD1. Germline V CDR1 and CDR2: MNHEY, SMNVEV (reference sequence). The CDR3 extends over 16 amino acids. V shed 5 bases, J shed 6 bases, and the junction held 11 bases outside the gene matches. The CDR3 loop is CASSLRDRAAGNEQFF. As DNA, the CDR3 is TGTGCCAGCAGTCTCCGGGACAGGGCTGCCGGCAATGAGCAGTTCTTC.

The chain couples TRBV5-1 to TRBJ2-6; D is unresolved. Trimming shortened V by 0 bases and J by 0 bases, and 4 bases separated the two germline ends. Germline V gene data show CDR1 as SGHRS and CDR2 as YFSETQ. There are 15 residues in the CDR3. DNA for the CDR3: TGCGCCAGCAGCTTGGTAATCTCTGGGGCCAACGTCCTGACTTTC. It translates to CASSLVISGANVLTF.

This chain connects TRBV27 to TRBJ2-1; the match to TRBD2 covers 7 bases. Germline CDR1 reads MNHEY; CDR2 reads SMNVEV (reference sequence). V gave up 0 bases and J gave up 9 bases; unmatched junction bases: 8. The CDR3 is 15 amino acids. As DNA, the CDR3 is TGTGCCAGCAGTTTATCCCACGAGGGAGGGAGTGAGCAGTTCTTC. As protein: CASSLSHEGGSEQFF.

V gene TRBV6-5 combines with J gene TRBJ1-1, with D possibly TRBD1 on 5 matching bases. V was clipped by 0 bases and J by 12 bases, with 14 bases between them. The germline V gene has CDR1 MNHEY and CDR2 SVGAGI. The CDR3 runs to 13 residues. The CDR3 is CASSYSTAGRTFF. DNA of the CDR3: TGTGCCAGCAGTTACTCGACGGCAGGGAGGACTTTCTTT.

V is TRBV30 and J is TRBJ1-4, with D possibly matching TRBD1 (6 bases). The CDR3 is 15 residues long. Germline V CDR1 and CDR2: GTSNPN, SVGIG (reference sequence). V was pared by 6 bases and J by 0 bases, with 14 bases between. The CDR3: CACRDNLSTNEKLFF. CDR3 DNA sequence: TGTGCCTGCCGGGACAATCTATCAACTAATGAAAAACTGTTTTTT.

This clone has a handful of counts. V gene TRBV7-9 combines with J gene TRBJ1-6; D remains ambiguous. V gave up 5 bases and J gave up 10 bases, with 15 bases separating them. Germline V gene data show CDR1 as SEHNR and CDR2 as FQNEAQ (reference sequence). The CDR3 has 14 amino acids. The CDR3 here is CASSPVGGLSPLHF. The CDR3 nucleotides read TGTGCCAGCAGCCCCGTGGGAGGGCTATCACCCCTCCACTTT.

This clone came up a few times. The V gene is TRBV27, the J gene TRBJ2-6; D is ambiguous. V lost 4 bases and J lost 3, with 10 bases in between. CDR1 and CDR2 from the germline V gene are MNHEY and SMNVEV (reference sequence). The CDR3 is 15 residues long. The CDR3 is CASSSTQVGANVLTF. The CDR3 nucleotides are TGTGCCAGCAGTTCAACGCAGGTTGGGGCCAACGTCCTGACTTTC.

The chain carries TRBV15 and TRBJ1-1; no reliable D call. The CDR3 covers 14 residues. Germline CDR1 LNHNV, CDR2 YYDKDF (reference sequence). The ends were cut back, 0 bases at V and 1 base at J, with 6 bases in the middle. CDR3 residues: CATSRDLRNTEAFF. The DNA for the CDR3 is TGTGCCACCAGCAGAGACCTCCGGAACACTGAAGCTTTCTTT.

The table lists this clone with a few counts. V gene TRBV30 combines with J gene TRBJ2-3; 10 bases are a match to TRBD2. Germline values: CDR1 GTSNPN, CDR2 SVGIG (reference sequence). This CDR3 spans 16 amino acids. J was trimmed by 2 bases and V by 3 bases; bases with no gene match: 8. The CDR3 nucleotides read TGTGCCTGGAGGGGTGGTACTAGCGGGGTCACAGATACGCAGTATTTT. As protein: CAWRGGTSGVTDTQYF. Drawing the rest from reference TRBV30 and TRBJ2-3, the complete variable domain is SQTIHQWPATLVQPVGSPLSLECTVEGTSNPNLYWYRQAAGRGLQLLFYSVGIGQISSEVPQNLSASRPQDRQFILSSKKLLLSDSGFYLCAWRGGTSGVTDTQYFGPGTRLTVL.

This clone has just a few counts. This chain uses TRBV19 with TRBJ1-6; 9 nucleotides align to TRBD1. Germline CDR1 is LNHDA and CDR2 is SQIVND (reference sequence). This CDR3 contains 15 residues. V lost 3 bases to trimming and J lost 9 bases; unmatched junction nucleotides: 6. The CDR3: CASSIQQGATSPLHF. CDR3 bases: TGTGCCAGTAGTATTCAACAGGGGGCTACTTCACCCCTCCACTTT.

The chain combines TRBV9 with TRBJ1-5; D is possibly TRBD1 (6 bases). Trimming shortened V by 3 bases and J by 5 bases, and 15 bases separated the two germline ends. The CDR3 length is 15 residues. CDR1 is SGDLS and CDR2 is YYNGEE in the germline V gene. Here the CDR3 reads CASSETGTTHQPQHF. The CDR3 DNA is TGTGCCAGCAGCGAGACAGGTACTACTCATCAGCCCCAGCATTTT.

The genes are TRBV11-2 and TRBJ1-1, with TRBD1 as a possible D gene (5 bases). V lost 8 bases and J lost 2, with 18 bases in between. CDR1 SGHAT and CDR2 FQNNGV come from the germline V gene. The CDR3 runs 15 residues. CDR3 DNA sequence: TGTGCCAGCTCCCCTCTGGTGGGGCTCAACACTGAAGCTTTCTTT. It codes for CASSPLVGLNTEAFF.

The chain carries TRBV30 and TRBJ1-1; TRBD1 is a possible D gene (5 bases). The length of the CDR3 is 14 residues. Trimming took 5 bases from V and 8 from J, leaving 21 bases between them. CDR1 and CDR2 from the germline V gene are GTSNPN and SVGIG (reference sequence). As DNA, the CDR3 is TGTGCCTGGGGGGGAACGCGGGGCATTTTGGAAGCTTTCTTT. Encoded protein: CAWGGTRGILEAFF.

The chain employs TRBV13 and TRBJ2-7; TRBD2 matches at 10 bases. The length of the CDR3 is 15 residues. V shed 1 base and J 6 bases; nucleotides not matched to a gene: 6. Germline loops: CDR1 PRHDT, CDR2 FYEKMQ (reference sequence). Here the CDR3 reads CASSLVVLAGAEQYF. CDR3 DNA: TGTGCCAGCAGCTTAGTCGTGCTAGCGGGGGCCGAGCAGTACTTC.

The chain combines TRBV18 with TRBJ1-4, with 8 bases fitting TRBD1. The V gene end was trimmed by 6 bases and the J gene end by 8 bases; junction bases not matched to a gene: 8. There are 14 residues in the CDR3. Germline CDR1 reads KGHSH; CDR2 reads LQKENI. CDR3 sequence: CASSPQGAREKLFF. Here the CDR3 DNA reads TGTGCCAGCTCGCCTCAGGGGGCGCGGGAAAAACTGTTTTTT.

The chain couples TRBV30 to TRBJ1-1; 7 nucleotides match TRBD1. Germline trimming cut 4 bases from V and 8 bases from J; bases unmatched to any gene: 7. The CDR3 covers 12 residues. In germline, CDR1 is GTSNPN, CDR2 SVGIG (reference sequence). Here the CDR3 DNA reads TGTGCCTGGACCATAGGGACAGCGGAAGCTTTCTTT. Its translation is CAWTIGTAEAFF.

The V call is TRBV4-1, the J call TRBJ2-1; maybe TRBD2 (6 bases). Germline-derived CDR1 and CDR2 are MGHRA and YSYEKL. Trimming took off 1 base at V and 12 bases at J, with 7 bases between the two ends. This CDR3 is built from 11 residues. CDR3 protein: CASSQGGGQFF. The DNA of the CDR3 is TGCGCCAGCAGCCAAGGGGGAGGGCAGTTCTTC.

The CDR3 reads CSVEDALVRGGKTQYF. CDR3 coding DNA: TGCAGCGTTGAAGACGCTCTAGTGAGGGGCGGGAAGACCCAGTACTTC. This chain connects TRBV29-1 to TRBJ2-5; TRBD2 is a possible D gene (6 bases). Between the trimmed V and J ends, which lost 0 bases and 6 bases, there was a span of 20 bases. The germline CDR1 and CDR2 sequences are SQVTM and ANQGSEA. This CDR3 has 16 residues.

This chain joins TRBV5-1 and TRBJ2-7; D perhaps matches TRBD1 (7 bases). Deletions cut 4 bases from V and 3 bases from J, with 20 bases between. This CDR3 has 16 residues. From germline, CDR1 is SGHRS and CDR2 YFSETQ. The CDR3 DNA follows: TGCGCCAGCAGCCCGACGGGGGCGCAGGGGGGCTACGAGCAGTACTTC. It is translated as CASSPTGAQGGYEQYF.

The V and J genes are TRBV30 and TRBJ1-6; D unclear. The CDR3 is 12 amino acids. The V end lost 2 bases, the J end lost 7 bases, and 6 bases lay between the germline ends. Germline-derived CDR1 and CDR2 are GTSNPN and SVGIG (reference sequence). Here the CDR3 DNA reads TGTGCCTGGAGTAGGAGAAATTCACCCCTCCACTTT. Residues: CAWSRRNSPLHF.

The chain joins TRBV5-4 to TRBJ2-5; 7 bases align to TRBD1. Trimming at V came to 4 bases and at J to 5 bases, leaving 11 bases not matched to a gene. Per germline, CDR1 SGHNT and CDR2 YYREEE (reference sequence). The CDR3 totals 15 residues. The CDR3 sequence is CASSPIEGAAETQYF. Written as DNA, the CDR3 is TGTGCCAGCAGCCCTATTGAGGGGGCGGCGGAGACCCAGTACTTC.

The J gene is TRBJ2-2, the V gene TRBV6-1; tentative D call: TRBD2 (5 bases). The V end lost 2 bases, the J end lost 0 bases, and 13 bases lay between the germline ends. The germline gives CDR1 MNHNS, CDR2 SASEGT. CDR3 length: 17 residues. The CDR3 sequence: CASSELGGPANTGELFF. The CDR3 DNA reads TGTGCCAGCAGTGAATTGGGCGGGCCAGCGAACACCGGGGAGCTGTTTTTT.

The chain joins TRBV6-4 to TRBJ2-6; TRBD1 agrees at 9 bases. From germline, CDR1 is MRHNA and CDR2 SNTAGT. The CDR3 extends over 17 amino acids. V was clipped by 0 bases and J by 0 bases; unmatched bases: 0. CDR3 in amino acids: CASSDSGQGSGANVLTF. The CDR3 nucleotides are TGTGCCAGCAGTGACTCGGGACAGGGCTCTGGGGCCAACGTCCTGACTTTC.